A single sample gave rise to the 19 T cell receptor beta chains below, sequenced in a study of blood T cell repertoires in COVID-19. The data were produced by immunoSEQ multiplex PCR, yet TCRdb's version contains in-frame clones alone and is incomplete. Counted here are 350,000 to 450,000 clones, over 85% occurring once; the ten biggest clones make up about 1.7%. Sequenced: PBMCs or T cells enriched from blood (not recorded which). The receptors derive from a woman aged 25 to 39 who had recovered from COVID-19.

This clone appeared once. This chain connects TRBV2 to TRBJ1-5; maybe TRBD1 (5 bases). Germline V CDR1 and CDR2: SNHLY, FYNNEI. The CDR3 has 13 amino acids. Trimming pared 7 bases from V and 7 bases from J, leaving 14 bases between. CDR3 in DNA: TGTGCCAGCATAGAGGGGCGGGGGCAGCCCCAGCATTTT. Amino acid sequence: CASIEGRGQPQHF.

The chain carries TRBV14 and TRBJ1-4; D not certain. Trimming left V 0 bases short and J 5 bases short, with 13 bases between. The CDR3 is 16 residues long. The germline gives CDR1 SGHDN, CDR2 FVKESK. Here the CDR3 DNA reads TGTGCCAGCAGCCAAGATCTGGGCCTGATAAATGAAAAACTGTTTTTT. Protein: CASSQDLGLINEKLFF.

This rearrangement joins TRBV12-5 to TRBJ2-7; D gene uncertain. Between the trimmed V and J ends, which lost 5 bases and 2 bases, there was a span of 19 bases. Germline values: CDR1 LGHNT, CDR2 FRNRAP. The CDR3 length is 16 residues. The CDR3 sequence is CASGPATNSATYEQYF. For the CDR3, the DNA is TGTGCTAGTGGTCCTGCGACAAACTCCGCTACCTACGAGCAGTACTTC.

The chain recombines TRBV20-1 with TRBJ1-4, with 10 bases matching TRBD1. Germline V gene sequence: CDR1 DFQATT, CDR2 SNEGSKA (reference sequence). The V segment lost 3 bases and the J segment 8 bases; nucleotides outside the gene matches: 6. The CDR3 covers 14 residues. Written as DNA, the CDR3 is TGCAGTGCTAGTTCCGGGACAGGGGTCGAAAAACTGTTTTTT. Protein: CSASSGTGVEKLFF.

V usage is TRBV5-8 and J usage is TRBJ2-1; D unresolved. V was pared by 4 bases and J by 1 base, with 12 bases between. The germline gives CDR1 SGHTS, CDR2 YDEGEE. CDR3 length: 15 amino acids. CDR3 sequence: CASSPRLVSYNEQFF. The CDR3 region has the DNA TGTGCCAGCAGCCCCCGGTTAGTGTCCTACAATGAGCAGTTCTTC.

In its sample, this clone was seen once. The V call is TRBV7-2, the J call TRBJ2-2; weak D call: TRBD1 (6 bases). The CDR3 length is 13 residues. Germline V gene data show CDR1 as SGHTA and CDR2 as FQGNSA. Trimming shortened V by 5 bases and J by 6 bases, and 10 bases separated the two germline ends. The CDR3 protein is CASSARGSGELFF. CDR3 DNA: TGTGCCAGCAGCGCCAGGGGTTCCGGGGAGCTGTTTTTT. Filled out from reference TRBV7-2 and TRBJ2-2, the complete variable domain reads GAGVSQSPSNKVTEKGKDVELRCDPISGHTALYWYRQSLGQGLEFLIYFQGNSAPDKSGLPSDRFSAERTGGSVSTLTIQRTQQEDSAVYLCASSARGSGELFFGEGSRLTVL.

The chain uses TRBV5-4 and TRBJ1-1; unclear D gene. In germline, CDR1 is SGHNT, CDR2 YYREEE (reference sequence). V lost 7 bases and J 0 bases, leaving 4 bases between the germline ends. The CDR3 has 11 residues. CDR3 sequence: CASVVNTEAFF. Here the CDR3 DNA reads TGTGCCAGCGTCGTGAACACTGAAGCTTTCTTT.

The CDR3 loop is CASSPERTSGYEQYF. CDR3 nucleotide sequence: TGTGCCAGCTCACCAGAGAGGACTAGCGGTTACGAGCAGTACTTC. The chain joins TRBV18 to TRBJ2-7; 10 bases match TRBD2. V was clipped by 2 bases and J by 4 bases; unmatched bases: 5. Germline lookup yields CDR1 KGHSH and CDR2 LQKENI. CDR3 size: 15 residues.

The V call is TRBV3-1 (or the pseudogene TRBV3-2), the J call TRBJ1-1; TRBD1 matches 7 bases. Germline lookup yields CDR1 LGHDT and CDR2 YNNKEL (reference sequence). The junction had 3 bases not matched to a gene; V was cut back by 4 bases and J by 1 base. The CDR3 is made up of 14 amino acids. The CDR3 spells CASSPWTGNTEAFF. CDR3 in DNA: TGTGCCAGCAGCCCTTGGACAGGGAACACTGAAGCTTTCTTT.

The chain combines TRBV5-4 with TRBJ2-7; tentatively, D is TRBD2 (6 bases). V shed 3 bases and J shed 2 bases, with 18 bases lying between them. This CDR3 spans 16 amino acids. Germline V gene data show CDR1 as SGHNT and CDR2 as YYREEE (reference sequence). The CDR3 region is CASSSTDGSRTYEQYF. CDR3 DNA sequence: TGTGCCAGCAGCTCCACCGACGGGAGTAGGACCTACGAGCAGTACTTC.

This clone was counted a single time. The CDR3 DNA sequence: TGTGCCAGCAGCGTCCTACAGGGGGGAGGCTACACCTTC. Translation gives CASSVLQGGGYTF. The chain is built from TRBV9 and TRBJ1-2; 8 nucleotides agree with TRBD1. The V and J ends lost 2 bases and 8 bases, in that order; junction bases with no gene match: 5. The CDR3 covers 13 residues. Germline V lookup: CDR1 SGDLS, CDR2 YYNGEE.

This sequence joins TRBV7-3 and TRBJ2-3; no clear D gene. Per germline, CDR1 SGHTA and CDR2 FQGTGA. With 3 bases removed from V and 2 bases from J, the gap between germline ends came to 9 bases. This CDR3 region has 14 residues. CDR3 sequence (DNA): TGTGCCAGCAGCTTGAACAGTCCCACAGATACGCAGTATTTT. It translates to CASSLNSPTDTQYF.

The rearrangement links TRBV6-5 to TRBJ2-2, with 9 bases identical to TRBD2. Germline CDR1 is MNHEY and CDR2 is SVGAGI. The length of the CDR3 is 15 residues. V shed 11 bases and J 4 bases; nucleotides not matched to a gene: 11. The CDR3 is CASRQRLAATGELFF. CDR3 DNA sequence: TGTGCCTCTCGACAGCGACTAGCGGCCACCGGGGAGCTGTTTTTT.

The chain combines TRBV11-1 with TRBJ1-3, with a tentative D call TRBD1 (5 bases). The CDR3 consists of 13 residues. The germline CDR1 and CDR2 sequences are SGHAT and FQDESV (reference sequence). V was trimmed by 8 bases and J by 0 bases, leaving 8 bases between them. CDR3 DNA: TGTGCCAGCTCAAGGGGCTCTGGAAACACCATATATTTT. This gives the protein CASSRGSGNTIYF.

The chain employs TRBV6-5 and TRBJ1-2; TRBD1 matches 8 bases. V shed 6 bases and J 6 bases; nucleotides not matched to a gene: 6. The CDR3 loop spans 13 amino acids. Germline V lookup: CDR1 MNHEY, CDR2 SVGAGI. CDR3 in amino acids: CASSSTGVDGYTF. The CDR3, as DNA: TGTGCCAGCAGCTCGACAGGGGTGGATGGCTACACCTTC.

This clone appeared a single time. The rearrangement uses TRBV4-3 and TRBJ1-2; a weak D match, TRBD1 (6 bases). The length of the CDR3 is 16 residues. V was pared by 0 bases and J by 4 bases, with 15 bases between. The germline V gene encodes CDR1 LGHNA and CDR2 YSLEER. In nucleotides, the CDR3 is TGCGCCAGCAGCCAAGATCCGGACAGTCTTGCCTATGGCTACACCTTC. Its translation is CASSQDPDSLAYGYTF.

This clone was found once. The chain carries TRBV28 and TRBJ2-2; TRBD1 is a possible D gene (5 bases). V was cut by 3 bases and J by 8 bases, with 19 bases left in between. The germline V gene encodes CDR1 MDHEN and CDR2 SYDVKM. CDR3 length: 16 residues. For the CDR3, the DNA is TGTGCCAGCAGTTTCGGTCCAGGGAACTTTTGGGGGGAGCTGTTTTTT. Translating it yields CASSFGPGNFWGELFF.

The chain joins TRBV6-2 or TRBV6-3 to TRBJ1-2; TRBD1 is a possible D gene (5 bases). The CDR3 length is 13 residues. Germline V gene lookup returns CDR1 MNHEY and CDR2 SVGEGT. The V and J ends lost 2 bases and 4 bases respectively, with 8 bases between them. Written as DNA, the CDR3 is TGTGCCAGCAGTTACCAGGGTAGCTATGGCTACACCTTC. Amino acids: CASSYQGSYGYTF.

The chain is built from TRBV19 and TRBJ2-2, with D possibly matching TRBD1 (6 bases). Trimming cost V 5 bases and J 7 bases, with 14 bases left between them. This CDR3 spans 14 amino acids. Germline V gives CDR1 LNHDA, CDR2 SQIVND (reference sequence). The CDR3 nucleotides read TGTGCCAGTAGTGATCCAGGGGCGGGCGGGGAGCTGTTTTTT. Amino acid sequence: CASSDPGAGGELFF.